This TCR beta chain is drawn from a study of cytomegalovirus exposure and HLA in healthy donors. Overall study context: The 95 to 150 validation repertoires used the same platform as the 650 to 850 first-cohort repertoires, a later analysis reported. Findings of the study overall: Subsequent analysis found a tendency for first-cohort TCR clusters to co-occur within the 95 to 150 validation repertoires. The study labeled 150 to 200 TCR beta chains cytomegalovirus-associated.

The donors were members of the roughly 130-subject validation cohort (separate from the approximately 670-subject first cohort). This clone was picked up a small number of times. What it binds is unknown. Sequencing used immunoSEQ multiplex PCR; TCRdb keeps in-frame clones, though not all of them. The sample lists 150,000 to 200,000 clones, 65% to 90% occurring once. Germline V lookup: CDR1 SGHNT, CDR2 YYREEE (reference sequence). V shed 4 bases and J shed 0 bases, with 8 bases lying between them. There are 14 residues in the CDR3. The receptor was isolated from a woman between 18 and 30 years old in good health and CMV-seronegative. Sequenced sample: PBMCs. The chain is built from TRBV5-4 and TRBJ1-5, with no clear D. The CDR3 protein is CASSRPLSNQPQHF. The CDR3 region has the DNA TGTGCCAGCAGCCGTCCACTTAGCAATCAGCCCCAGCATTTT.